These 20 T cell receptor beta chains originate from one sample sequenced in a study of PD-L1 blockade in urothelial cancer. Sequencing used immunoSEQ multiplex PCR; TCRdb keeps in-frame clones, though not all of them. The table includes about 37,000 clones, about four fifths detected once. The sample was PBMCs, taken around atezolizumab (anti-PD-L1) treatment. These receptors originate from a man in his 60s with urothelial cancer.

The gene calls are TRBV5-4 and TRBJ2-5; a weak D match, TRBD2 (6 bases). The CDR3 spans 14 residues. The V and J ends lost 1 base and 3 bases respectively, with 10 bases between them. CDR1 is SGHNT, CDR2 YYREEE, per germline (reference sequence). The CDR3 loop reads CASSLPGGKETQYF. CDR3 nucleotides: TGTGCCAGCAGCTTGCCCGGCGGGAAAGAGACCCAGTACTTC.

This chain uses TRBV7-2 with TRBJ1-1; D gene ambiguous. The CDR3 is 14 residues long. The germline V gene encodes CDR1 SGHTA and CDR2 FQGNSA. V dropped 1 base and J dropped 2 bases, with 8 bases sitting between them. The CDR3 is CASSLEPGNTEAFF. The CDR3 nucleotides read TGTGCCAGCAGCTTAGAACCGGGAAACACTGAAGCTTTCTTT.

This clone was seen once. V is TRBV5-5 and J is TRBJ1-1; D possibly corresponds to TRBD1 (6 bases). Per germline, CDR1 SGHKS and CDR2 YYEKEE (reference sequence). V lost 3 bases, J lost 9 bases, and 15 bases lay in between. There are 13 residues in the CDR3. Here the CDR3 DNA reads TGTGCCAGCAGCTCCACCTTAGGACAGCAAGCTTTCTTT. It specifies CASSSTLGQQAFF.

This chain connects TRBV19 to TRBJ1-6; 9 bases map to TRBD1. CDR3 size: 16 residues. Germline trimming cut 3 bases from V and 10 bases from J; bases unmatched to any gene: 10. CDR1 LNHDA and CDR2 SQIVND come from the germline V gene (reference sequence). This CDR3 reads CASSIRDRTGDSPLHF. In nucleotides, the CDR3 is TGTGCCAGTAGTATTAGGGACCGGACAGGGGACTCACCCCTCCACTTT.

This sequence joins TRBV18 and TRBJ1-4; TRBD1 aligns across 8 bases. Germline V gene data show CDR1 as KGHSH and CDR2 as LQKENI. This CDR3 region has 15 residues. Germline trimming cut 2 bases from V and 5 bases from J; bases unmatched to any gene: 4. CDR3: CASSPTQGGNEKLFF. The CDR3 nucleotides are TGTGCCAGCTCACCAACACAGGGGGGCAATGAAAAACTGTTTTTT.

The V and J genes are TRBV11-2 and TRBJ2-3; D may be TRBD1 (5 bases). The CDR3 runs 12 residues. In germline, CDR1 is SGHAT, CDR2 FQNNGV. V lost 5 bases to trimming and J lost 8 bases, with 11 bases between them. The CDR3 DNA reads TGTGCCAGCAGCACCCAAGGGGCTACGCAGTATTTT. It codes for CASSTQGATQYF.

The chain combines TRBV27 with TRBJ1-5; D might be TRBD1 (5 bases). Trimming pared 6 bases from V and 0 bases from J, leaving 12 bases between. The CDR3 is 15 residues long. The germline gives CDR1 MNHEY, CDR2 SMNVEV (reference sequence). CDR3: CASRHLQDSNQPQHF. CDR3 nucleotides: TGTGCCAGCAGGCACTTACAGGATAGCAATCAGCCCCAGCATTTT.

This clone was recorded once. This chain connects TRBV7-3 to TRBJ2-5, with D possibly being TRBD2 (5 bases). This CDR3 has 15 residues. Germline-derived CDR1 and CDR2 are SGHTA and FQGTGA. V shed 1 base and J shed 0 bases, with 9 bases lying between them. CDR3 sequence reads: CASSLNPGNQETQYF. In DNA form, the CDR3 reads TGTGCCAGCAGCTTAAATCCGGGGAACCAAGAGACCCAGTACTTC.

J is TRBJ1-2 and V is TRBV18; tentatively, D is TRBD1 (5 bases). Per the germline V gene, CDR1 is KGHSH and CDR2 is LQKENI. This CDR3 comprises 14 residues. Deletions cut 0 bases from V and 5 bases from J, with 10 bases between. This CDR3 is CASSPPQGWYGYTF. In nucleotides, the CDR3 is TGTGCCAGCTCACCACCCCAGGGCTGGTATGGCTACACCTTC.

This chain joins TRBV28 and TRBJ1-4; D uncertain. The CDR3 sequence is 12 residues long. The germline V and J ends were trimmed by 8 bases and 8 bases, with 12 bases remaining between them. Per germline, CDR1 MDHEN and CDR2 SYDVKM. The CDR3 sequence is CASAQPGEKLFF. In DNA form, the CDR3 reads TGTGCCAGCGCCCAACCCGGGGAAAAACTGTTTTTT.

The chain combines TRBV1 with TRBJ1-5; the DNA was not compared with TRBD1, the D call given in the table. TRBV1 is tagged as a pseudogene. The CDR3 length is 17 residues. DNA of the CDR3: TGCACCAGCAGCCAGCGTCCAGGGGGCTTCCGGAATCAGCCCCAGCATTTT. The encoded protein is CTSSQRPGGFRNQPQHF.

V is TRBV10-3 and J is TRBJ2-7; tentative D call: TRBD2 (5 bases). In germline, CDR1 is ENHRY, CDR2 SYGVKD. The CDR3 extends over 18 amino acids. Trimming stripped 5 bases from V and 2 bases from J, with 25 bases between. As DNA, the CDR3 is TGTGCCATCAGTCGCTCTAGCAAGAGAGACCCCCCGACCTACGAGCAGTACTTC. It is translated as CAISRSSKRDPPTYEQYF.

This rearrangement joins TRBV11-1 to TRBJ2-1; 9 positions match TRBD1. From germline, CDR1 is SGHAT and CDR2 FQDESV (reference sequence). This CDR3 contains 14 residues. Trimming cost V 5 bases and J 7 bases; bases outside gene matches: 6. CDR3 nucleotides: TGTGCCAGCAGCCGGACAGGGGCCCGGAATGAGCAGTTCTTC. It codes for CASSRTGARNEQFF.

V is TRBV9 and J is TRBJ1-2, with D hard to call. V dropped 3 bases and J dropped 3 bases, with 9 bases sitting between them. CDR1 SGDLS and CDR2 YYNGEE come from the germline V gene. The CDR3 extends over 13 amino acids. Here the CDR3 reads CASSGGEDYGYTF. The CDR3 bases are TGTGCCAGCAGCGGCGGAGAAGACTATGGCTACACCTTC.

The rearrangement joins TRBV7-8 to TRBJ2-3; D not resolved. CDR1 is SGHVS, CDR2 FQNEAQ, per germline. The CDR3 has 17 residues. Trimming took off 1 base at V and 1 base at J, with 15 bases between the two ends. CDR3 residues: CASSLGYRLTGTDTQYF. CDR3 in DNA: TGTGCCAGCAGCTTAGGTTACCGACTGACCGGCACAGATACGCAGTATTTT.

J is TRBJ1-5 and V is TRBV5-1; possible D gene TRBD1, 6 bases. Germline assignment: CDR1 SGHRS and CDR2 YFSETQ. The CDR3 covers 14 residues. Deletions cut 5 bases from V and 2 bases from J, with 11 bases between. The CDR3 bases are TGCGCCAGCAGAGGGGAGGGGGGCAATCAGCCCCAGCATTTT. Its protein product is CASRGEGGNQPQHF. The complete variable domain, with remaining parts taken from reference TRBV5-1 and TRBJ1-5, reads KAGVTQTPRYLIKTRGQQVTLSCSPISGHRSVSWYQQTPGQGLQFLFEYFSETQRNKGNFPGRFSGRQFSNSRSEMNVSTLELGDSALYLCASRGEGGNQPQHFGDGTRLSIL.

The chain employs TRBV6-6 and TRBJ1-2, with D perhaps TRBD1 (6 bases). CDR1 MNHNY and CDR2 SVGAGI come from the germline V gene (reference sequence). V was clipped by 2 bases and J by 6 bases, with 13 bases between them. This CDR3 has 14 amino acids. The CDR3 here is CASSYGGSSDGYTF. The DNA for the CDR3 is TGTGCCAGCAGTTACGGGGGCTCTTCGGATGGCTACACCTTC.

This chain connects TRBV25-1 to TRBJ2-1; possible D gene TRBD2, 6 bases. Germline CDR1 is MGHDK and CDR2 is SYGVNS. The CDR3 contains 13 residues. V lost 9 bases and J 12 bases, leaving 21 bases between the germline ends. The CDR3 DNA reads TGTGCCAGTGCTGGGGGACTCCCCCAAGTGCAGTTCTTC. This sequence encodes CASAGGLPQVQFF.

The gene calls are TRBV4-1 and TRBJ1-6; D is possibly TRBD1 (5 bases). The germline CDR1 and CDR2 sequences are MGHRA and YSYEKL. Trimming left V 3 bases short and J 10 bases short, with 10 bases between. The CDR3 runs to 13 residues. The CDR3 nucleotides read TGCGCCAGCAGCCAGACAGAGTTATCACCCCTCCACTTT. This codes for CASSQTELSPLHF.

The chain recombines TRBV5-1 with TRBJ2-7; TRBD1 aligns across 10 bases. Trimming removed 7 bases from V and 6 bases from J; junction bases left unmatched: 13. This CDR3 contains 15 residues. Germline V gene data show CDR1 as SGHRS and CDR2 as YFSETQ. The CDR3 reads CASGTGTGVTGEQYF. CDR3 coding DNA: TGCGCCAGCGGCACCGGGACAGGGGTCACAGGCGAGCAGTACTTC.